The 27 T cell receptor beta chains presented below share a single source sample, sequenced in a study of T cell responses to AZD1222 COVID-19 vaccine. Using immunoSEQ multiplex PCR, the repertoire was profiled, and TCRdb retains in-frame clones only, with some absent. In the table there are fewer than 110,000 clones, around 91% of which are singletons. This sample comprised peripheral blood, obtained on day 0 of AZD1222 vaccination. These TCRs come from an adult in good health.

This rearrangement joins TRBV2 to TRBJ1-2, with 9 nucleotides matching TRBD1. J was trimmed by 5 bases and V by 6 bases; bases with no gene match: 4. The germline V gene has CDR1 SNHLY and CDR2 FYNNEI. The CDR3 contains 13 residues. CDR3 region: CASSGQGWYGYTF. Written as DNA, the CDR3 is TGTGCCAGCAGCGGACAGGGGTGGTATGGCTACACCTTC.

This sequence joins TRBV5-6 and TRBJ2-7; D unclear. Germline assignment: CDR1 SGHDT and CDR2 YYEEEE. This CDR3 is 14 amino acids long. Between the trimmed V and J ends, which lost 0 bases and 0 bases, there was a span of 7 bases. The CDR3 DNA reads as TGTGCCAGCAGCTTGGAACTTAGCTCCTACGAGCAGTACTTC. Translating gives CASSLELSSYEQYF.

In nucleotides, the CDR3 is TGTGCCAGCAGCCAGACCCCGACAGGGGCCTACAATGAGCAGTTCTTC. Its translation: CASSQTPTGAYNEQFF. The chain joins TRBV14 to TRBJ2-1, with 8 bases lining up with TRBD1. CDR3 length: 16 amino acids. Germline V gene lookup returns CDR1 SGHDN and CDR2 FVKESK. Trimming took 3 bases from V and 2 from J; bases not matched to a gene: 6.

V gene TRBV9 combines with J gene TRBJ1-2; TRBD1 might be the D (5 bases). CDR3 length equals 13 residues. Trimming removed 6 bases from V and 4 bases from J, with 13 bases in between. Per the germline V gene, CDR1 is SGDLS and CDR2 is YYNGEE. CDR3 sequence reads: CASTLRGAYGYTF. DNA of the CDR3: TGTGCCAGCACCCTCCGTGGGGCCTATGGCTACACCTTC.

The CDR3 loop is CASSARQGRGEQFF. The CDR3 coding sequence is TGTGCCAGCAGCGCAAGACAGGGACGGGGCGAGCAGTTCTTC. V is TRBV11-3 and J is TRBJ2-1; 7 positions match TRBD1. The CDR3 covers 14 residues. J gave up 10 bases and V 5 bases, and 11 bases lay outside the gene matches. CDR1 and CDR2 (germline): SGHNT, YENEEA.

CDR3 loop: CASSLLPTSVELFF. The DNA of the CDR3 is TGTGCCAGCAGCTTACTTCCCACCTCCGTGGAGCTGTTTTTT. The genes are TRBV7-9 and TRBJ2-2; no definite D call. V was trimmed by 2 bases and J by 10 bases, leaving 14 bases between them. The CDR3 totals 14 residues. The germline gives CDR1 SEHNR, CDR2 FQNEAQ (reference sequence).

The chain is built from TRBV4-3 and TRBJ1-1; 7 positions match TRBD1. The CDR3 length is 16 residues. J lost 2 bases, V lost 3 bases, and 9 bases had no gene match. Germline lookup yields CDR1 LGHNA and CDR2 YSLEER. The CDR3 coding sequence is TGCGCCAGCAGCCAGGATAAGGGACAGTTAAACACTGAAGCTTTCTTT. Protein: CASSQDKGQLNTEAFF.

The chain joins TRBV5-4 to TRBJ1-4; D may be TRBD1 (6 bases). Looked up from germline, CDR1 is SGHNT and CDR2 is YYREEE (reference sequence). The CDR3 is 15 amino acids. Trimming shortened V by 4 bases and J by 8 bases, and 18 bases separated the two germline ends. The CDR3 bases are TGTGCCAGCAGCATCACAGGGATCGGAGAAGAAAAACTGTTTTTT. Translation: CASSITGIGEEKLFF.

The gene calls are TRBV7-6 and TRBJ2-1; 7 nucleotides align to TRBD1. The CDR3 spans 18 residues. CDR1 is SGHVS and CDR2 is FNYEAQ in the germline V gene. J lost 5 bases, V lost 4 bases, and 17 bases had no gene match. In DNA form, the CDR3 reads TGTGCCAGCAGCTCGACCCCTAATCCGACAGGGACGGACAATGAGCAGTTCTTC. Its protein product is CASSSTPNPTGTDNEQFF.

In this sample, this clone turned up a few times. The chain couples TRBV5-3 to TRBJ1-3; D is unresolved. TRBV5-3 belongs to the ORF category, with a function that is uncertain. Trimming stripped 8 bases from V and 0 bases from J, with 15 bases between. The CDR3 loop spans 15 amino acids. CDR3 nucleotide sequence: TGTGCCAGCCGTATGGACTGGGGCTCTGGAAACACCATATATTTT. Translated, it gives CASRMDWGSGNTIYF.

The chain combines TRBV11-2 with TRBJ2-3; no reliable D call. The CDR3 has 15 amino acids. Per the germline V gene, CDR1 is SGHAT and CDR2 is FQNNGV. Trimming stripped 1 base from V and 2 bases from J, with 10 bases between. Here the CDR3 reads CASSLAAQYTDTQYF. The CDR3, as DNA: TGTGCCAGCAGCTTAGCGGCACAATACACAGATACGCAGTATTTT.

The gene calls are TRBV2 and TRBJ1-4; 12 nucleotides agree with TRBD1. With 6 bases clipped from V and 0 bases from J, the junction kept 8 bases outside the gene matches. Germline CDR1 is SNHLY and CDR2 is FYNNEI. This CDR3 spans 18 amino acids. Here the CDR3 reads CASSRGQGARATNEKLFF. In DNA form, the CDR3 reads TGTGCCAGCAGCCGGGGACAGGGGGCGCGGGCAACTAATGAAAAACTGTTTTTT.

This chain joins TRBV6-5 and TRBJ1-2; D is possibly TRBD1 (6 bases). Germline V CDR1 and CDR2: MNHEY, SVGAGI. The CDR3 is made up of 15 amino acids. V lost 7 bases and J 1 base, leaving 16 bases between the germline ends. The CDR3 nucleotides are TGTGCCAGCACGAAAGGGGGAGGGGTTAACTATGGCTACACCTTC. Its protein is CASTKGGGVNYGYTF.

The CDR3 spells CASSFLQETQYF. The CDR3, as DNA: TGTGCCAGCAGTTTCCTCCAAGAGACCCAGTACTTC. The genes are TRBV12-3 or TRBV12-4 and TRBJ2-5; no clear D gene. Trimming pared 3 bases from V and 1 base from J, leaving 3 bases between. The CDR3 has 12 amino acids.

This clone is a singleton in its sample. CDR3 sequence (DNA): TGCGCCAGCAGCCTCCTTGGAGGGGGGGTCTACAATGAGCAGTTCTTC. Translated, it gives CASSLLGGGVYNEQFF. V gene TRBV4-3 combines with J gene TRBJ2-1; D is possibly TRBD2 (7 bases). Germline-derived CDR1 and CDR2 are LGHNA and YSLEER. V was clipped by 4 bases and J by 3 bases, with 16 bases between them. The CDR3 contains 16 residues.

The gene calls are TRBV6-5 and TRBJ2-1; 7 bases are a match to TRBD2. The germline V gene has CDR1 MNHEY and CDR2 SVGAGI. CDR3 length: 14 amino acids. V gave up 6 bases and J gave up 6 bases; unmatched junction bases: 8. The CDR3 sequence is CASSPRGSRNEQFF. The CDR3 coding sequence is TGTGCCAGCAGCCCGCGGGGGAGTCGCAATGAGCAGTTCTTC.

The chain is built from TRBV5-5 and TRBJ1-2; no reliable D call. V was pared by 4 bases and J by 2 bases, with 9 bases between. The CDR3 has 13 amino acids. Germline lookup yields CDR1 SGHKS and CDR2 YYEKEE (reference sequence). The CDR3 spells CASSQQINYGYTF. The CDR3, as DNA: TGTGCCAGCAGCCAGCAGATAAACTATGGCTACACCTTC.

The chain recombines TRBV5-6 with TRBJ2-7; a possible D gene is TRBD2 (6 bases). The CDR3 runs to 16 residues. The ends were cut back, 3 bases at V and 3 bases at J, with 19 bases in the middle. Germline V gene lookup returns CDR1 SGHDT and CDR2 YYEEEE. In DNA, the CDR3 is TGTGCCAGCAGCTCCAGGGCGGGGAGAGGCGGCTACGAGCAGTACTTC. Amino acids: CASSSRAGRGGYEQYF. The entire variable domain, with the rest obtained from reference TRBV5-6 and TRBJ2-7, is as follows: DAGVTQSPTHLIKTRGQQVTLRCSPKSGHDTVSWYQQALGQGPQFIFQYYEEEERQRGNFPDRFSGHQFPNYSSELNVNALLLGDSALYLCASSSRAGRGGYEQYFGPGTRLTVT.

The rearrangement joins TRBV7-2 to TRBJ1-5, with 7 bases identical to TRBD1. Germline CDR1 reads SGHTA; CDR2 reads FQGNSA. V trimming: 5 bases; J trimming: 5 bases; junction bases outside the gene matches: 6. The CDR3 loop spans 14 amino acids. The CDR3 reads CASSLQGVDQPQHF. CDR3 sequence (DNA): TGTGCCAGCAGCCTCCAGGGGGTCGATCAGCCCCAGCATTTT.

The chain uses TRBV7-2 and TRBJ1-2, with 7 positions matching TRBD1. CDR3 size: 18 residues. Germline trimming cut 5 bases from V and 1 base from J; bases unmatched to any gene: 16. CDR1 SGHTA and CDR2 FQGNSA come from the germline V gene. CDR3 region: CASSLRQGRLFFNYGYTF. For the CDR3, the DNA is TGTGCCAGCAGCCTTCGACAGGGCCGCCTCTTCTTTAACTATGGCTACACCTTC.

CDR3 DNA: TGCGCCAGCAGCAGGACCACTGGGTACAATGAGCAGTTCTTC. This translates into CASSRTTGYNEQFF. The chain has TRBV5-1 and TRBJ2-1; D unclear. The CDR3 runs 14 residues. Germline V gene sequence: CDR1 SGHRS, CDR2 YFSETQ. The ends were cut back, 4 bases at V and 4 bases at J, with 12 bases in the middle.

The chain uses TRBV14 and TRBJ1-1; D is unresolved. This CDR3 is built from 13 residues. V was pared by 4 bases and J by 0 bases, with 6 bases between. From germline, CDR1 is SGHDN and CDR2 FVKESK. The CDR3 coding sequence is TGTGCCAGCAGCCCACAGATGAACACTGAAGCTTTCTTT. Translation gives CASSPQMNTEAFF. The whole variable domain, remainder taken from reference TRBV14 and TRBJ1-1, is EAGVTQFPSHSVIEKGQTVTLRCDPISGHDNLYWYRRVMGKEIKFLLHFVKESKQDESGMPNNRFLAERTGGTYSTLKVQPAELEDSGVYFCASSPQMNTEAFFGQGTRLTVV.

J is TRBJ1-6 and V is TRBV6-5; a weak D match, TRBD1 (5 bases). Germline V gives CDR1 MNHEY, CDR2 SVGAGI. This CDR3 is built from 14 residues. V lost 6 bases and J 5 bases, leaving 11 bases between the germline ends. The CDR3 coding sequence is TGTGCCAGCAGGAGAGACAGTGATAATTCACCCCTCCACTTT. It encodes CASRRDSDNSPLHF.

This clone turned up a few times. The chain joins TRBV28 to TRBJ2-1; D might be TRBD1 or TRBD2, each matching 5 bases. The CDR3 totals 11 residues. The V and J ends lost 3 bases and 16 bases respectively, with 13 bases between them. CDR1 is MDHEN, CDR2 SYDVKM, per germline. The CDR3 DNA reads TGTGCCAGCAGTTTGGGACCGAACCATTTCTTC. Protein: CASSLGPNHFF. Full variable domain (rest looked up from reference TRBV28 and TRBJ2-1): DVKVTQSSRYLVKRTGEKVFLECVQDMDHENMFWYRQDPGLGLRLIYFSYDVKMKEKGDIPEGYSVSREKKERFSLILESASTNQTSMYLCASSLGPNHFFGPGTRLTVL.

This clone was seen a handful of times. The chain joins TRBV6-4 to TRBJ2-3; possible D gene TRBD1, 6 bases. The CDR3 sequence is 15 residues long. The germline V gene encodes CDR1 MRHNA and CDR2 SNTAGT. Trimming shortened V by 3 bases and J by 1 base, and 11 bases separated the two germline ends. CDR3 protein: CASSEQGGGTDTQYF. The CDR3 coding sequence is TGTGCCAGCAGTGAACAGGGCGGTGGCACAGATACGCAGTATTTT.

V is TRBV2 and J is TRBJ2-3, with 7 bases aligning to TRBD2. The length of the CDR3 is 12 residues. V was clipped by 7 bases and J by 6 bases; unmatched bases: 4. Germline assignment: CDR1 SNHLY and CDR2 FYNNEI. The CDR3: CASTPGGDTQYF. The CDR3 region has the DNA TGTGCCAGCACCCCCGGGGGGGATACGCAGTATTTT.

This clone has a handful of counts. This rearrangement joins TRBV7-2 to TRBJ1-6; D uncertain. The germline V and J ends were trimmed by 2 bases and 6 bases, with 8 bases remaining between them. CDR1 and CDR2 (germline): SGHTA, FQGNSA. The CDR3 contains 14 residues. The CDR3 DNA is TGTGCCAGCAGCTTACGGCAGACTAATTCACCCCTCCACTTT. This translates into CASSLRQTNSPLHF.